The sequence of this T cell receptor beta chain was determined in a study of cytomegalovirus exposure and HLA in healthy donors. V lost 6 bases to trimming and J lost 1 base, with 6 bases between them. The CDR3 spans 12 residues. Germline V gene sequence: CDR1 SGHNT, CDR2 YENEEA. This clone appeared once. PCR primers comprised 60 Vbeta and 13 Jbeta primers. Sequencing used immunoSEQ multiplex PCR; TCRdb keeps in-frame clones, though not all of them. The data show 95,000 to 150,000 clones, with roughly 80% seen just once and 3.6% held by the top ten. Sequencing input: PBMCs. The rearrangement uses TRBV11-3 and TRBJ1-1; unclear D gene. The sequence was obtained from a middle-aged woman in good health and CMV-seropositive. The CDR3 loop is CASSYRNTEAFF. CDR3 nucleotides: TGTGCCAGCAGTTACAGGAACACTGAAGCTTTCTTT.